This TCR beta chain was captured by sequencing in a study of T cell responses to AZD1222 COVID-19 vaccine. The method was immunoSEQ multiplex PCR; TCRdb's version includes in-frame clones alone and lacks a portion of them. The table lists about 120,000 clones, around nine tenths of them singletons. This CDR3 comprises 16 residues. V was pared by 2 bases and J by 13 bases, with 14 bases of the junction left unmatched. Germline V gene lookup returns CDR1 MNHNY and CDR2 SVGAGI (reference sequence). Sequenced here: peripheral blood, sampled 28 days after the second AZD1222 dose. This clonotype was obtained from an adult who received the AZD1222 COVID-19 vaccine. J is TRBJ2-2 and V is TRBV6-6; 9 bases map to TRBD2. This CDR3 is CASSYTASGTGGSLFF. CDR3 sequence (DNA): TGTGCCAGCAGTTACACGGCTAGCGGGACCGGGGGGTCGCTGTTTTTT.